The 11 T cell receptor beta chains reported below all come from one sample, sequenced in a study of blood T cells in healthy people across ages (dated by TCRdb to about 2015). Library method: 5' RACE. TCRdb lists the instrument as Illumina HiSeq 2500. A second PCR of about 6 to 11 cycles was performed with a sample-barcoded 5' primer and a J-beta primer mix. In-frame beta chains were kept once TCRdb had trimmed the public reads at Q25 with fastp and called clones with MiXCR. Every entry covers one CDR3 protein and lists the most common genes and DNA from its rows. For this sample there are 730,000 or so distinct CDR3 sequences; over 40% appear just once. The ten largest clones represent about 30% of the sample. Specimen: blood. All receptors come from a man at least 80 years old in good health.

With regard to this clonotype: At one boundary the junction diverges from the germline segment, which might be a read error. The chain's CDR3 is CASSQAATSGSGGEQFF. The DNA of the CDR3 is TGCGCCAGTAGCCAAGCGGCGACTAGCGGGAGTGGAGGTGAGCAGTTCTTC. The chain employs TRBV4-1 and TRBJ2-1; TRBD2 matches at 12 bases. CDR1 and CDR2 (germline): MGHRA, YSYEKL. CDR3 length equals 17 residues.

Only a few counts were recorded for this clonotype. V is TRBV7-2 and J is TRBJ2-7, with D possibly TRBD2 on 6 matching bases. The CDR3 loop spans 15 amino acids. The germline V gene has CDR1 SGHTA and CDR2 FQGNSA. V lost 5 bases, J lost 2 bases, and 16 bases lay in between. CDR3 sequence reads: CASSPSSGDAYEQYF. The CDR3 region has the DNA TGTGCCAGCAGCCCGTCTTCGGGGGATGCCTACGAGCAGTACTTC.

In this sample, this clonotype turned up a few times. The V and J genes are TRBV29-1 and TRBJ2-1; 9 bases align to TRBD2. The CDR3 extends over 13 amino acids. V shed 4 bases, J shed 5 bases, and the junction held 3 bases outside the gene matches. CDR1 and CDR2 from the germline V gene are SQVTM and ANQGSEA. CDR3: CSVVSGGDNEQFF. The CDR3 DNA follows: TGCAGCGTTGTTAGCGGGGGTGACAATGAGCAGTTCTTC.

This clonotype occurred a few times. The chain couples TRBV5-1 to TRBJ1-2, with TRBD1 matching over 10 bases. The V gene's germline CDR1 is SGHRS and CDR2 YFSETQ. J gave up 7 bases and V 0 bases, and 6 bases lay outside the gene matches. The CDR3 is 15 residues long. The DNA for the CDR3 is TGCGCCAGCAGCTTGGAGACAGGGGGCGCGAGTGGCTACACCTTC. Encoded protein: CASSLETGGASGYTF.

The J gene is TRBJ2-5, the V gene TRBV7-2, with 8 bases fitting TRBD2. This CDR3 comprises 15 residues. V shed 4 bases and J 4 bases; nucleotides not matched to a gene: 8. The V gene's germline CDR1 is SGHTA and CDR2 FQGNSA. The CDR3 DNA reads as TGTGCCAGCAGCTGGGGGGGGACTAGGGGAGAGACCCAGTACTTC. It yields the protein CASSWGGTRGETQYF.

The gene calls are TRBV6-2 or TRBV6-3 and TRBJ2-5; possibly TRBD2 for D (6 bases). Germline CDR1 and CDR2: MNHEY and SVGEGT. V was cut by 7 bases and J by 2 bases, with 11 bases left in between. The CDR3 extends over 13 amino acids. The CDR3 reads CASIPGLQETQYF. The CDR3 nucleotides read TGTGCCAGCATTCCGGGACTGCAAGAGACCCAGTACTTC.

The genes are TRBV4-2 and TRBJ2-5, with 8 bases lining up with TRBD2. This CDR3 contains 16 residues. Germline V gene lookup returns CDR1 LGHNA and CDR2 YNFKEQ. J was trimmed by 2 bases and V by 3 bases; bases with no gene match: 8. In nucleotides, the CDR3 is TGTGCCAGCAGCCACTCCAGCGGGGGAATACAAGAGACCCAGTACTTC. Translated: CASSHSSGGIQETQYF.

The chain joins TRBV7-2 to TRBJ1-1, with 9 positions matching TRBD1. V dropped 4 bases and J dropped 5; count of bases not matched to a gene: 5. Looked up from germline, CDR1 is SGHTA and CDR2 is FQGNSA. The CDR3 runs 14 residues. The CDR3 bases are TGTGCCAGCAGCTCACAGGGGGCGAGGACTGAAGCTTTCTTT. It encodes CASSSQGARTEAFF.

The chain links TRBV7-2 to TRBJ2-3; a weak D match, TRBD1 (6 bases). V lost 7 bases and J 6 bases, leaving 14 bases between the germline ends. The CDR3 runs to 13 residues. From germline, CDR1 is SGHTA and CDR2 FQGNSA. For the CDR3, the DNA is TGTGCCAGCACCCAACCAGGGGCGGATACGCAGTATTTT. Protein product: CASTQPGADTQYF.

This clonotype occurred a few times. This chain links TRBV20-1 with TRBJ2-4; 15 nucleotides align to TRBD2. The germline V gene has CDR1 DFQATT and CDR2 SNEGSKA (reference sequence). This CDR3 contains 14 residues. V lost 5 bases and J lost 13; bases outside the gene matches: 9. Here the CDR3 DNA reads TGCAGTGCTCGGACTAGCGGGAGGGCTCGGGAGCAGTACTTC. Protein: CSARTSGRAREQYF.

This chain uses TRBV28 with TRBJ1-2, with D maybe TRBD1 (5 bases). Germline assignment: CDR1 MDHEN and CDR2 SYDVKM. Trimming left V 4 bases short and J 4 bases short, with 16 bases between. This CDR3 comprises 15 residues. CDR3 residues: CASSSPGTTSYGYTF. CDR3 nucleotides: TGTGCCAGCAGTTCTCCCGGGACGACCTCCTATGGCTACACCTTC.